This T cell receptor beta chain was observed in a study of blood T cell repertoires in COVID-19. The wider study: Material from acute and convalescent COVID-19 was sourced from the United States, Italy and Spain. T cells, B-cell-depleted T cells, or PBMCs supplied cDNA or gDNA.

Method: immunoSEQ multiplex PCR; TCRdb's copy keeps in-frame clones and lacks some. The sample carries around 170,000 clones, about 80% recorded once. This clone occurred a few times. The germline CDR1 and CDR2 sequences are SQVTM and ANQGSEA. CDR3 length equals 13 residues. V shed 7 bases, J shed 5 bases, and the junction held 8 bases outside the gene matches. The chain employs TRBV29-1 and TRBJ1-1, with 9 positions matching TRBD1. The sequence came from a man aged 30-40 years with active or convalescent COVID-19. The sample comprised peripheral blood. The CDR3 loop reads CSATGQGGTEAFF. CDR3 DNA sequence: TGCAGCGCGACGGGACAGGGAGGGACTGAAGCTTTCTTT.